Each of the 10 T cell receptor beta chains below was sequenced from the same sample in a study of Ad26.COV2.S vaccination and SARS-CoV-2 variants. Regarding treatment: 19 received Ad26.COV2.S at low or high dose, single or two shots; about 5 received placebo; per-sample allocation not given. At day 63 after the first vaccine or placebo injection, samples were drawn. Produced via immunoSEQ multiplex PCR; TCRdb's table is partial and in-frame only. The data contain some 300,000 clones, approximately 80% of them singletons. The specimen comprised peripheral blood, sampled in a trial of Ad26.COV2.S vaccine versus placebo. The receptors here all came from a person aged 18-60 years who received the Ad26.COV2.S COVID-19 vaccine or a placebo.

The chain carries TRBV7-8 and TRBJ1-4, with no clear D. CDR3 length: 15 residues. Trimming cost V 5 bases and J 7 bases, with 17 bases left between them. The germline V gene has CDR1 SGHVS and CDR2 FQNEAQ. The CDR3 sequence: CASSPYGLGLEKLFF. Here the CDR3 DNA reads TGTGCCAGCAGCCCTTATGGCCTCGGGCTTGAAAAACTGTTTTTT.

In this sample, this clone turned up a few times. The chain uses TRBV3-1 (or the pseudogene TRBV3-2) and TRBJ1-1; D gene unclear. In germline, CDR1 is LGHDT, CDR2 YNNKEL (reference sequence). V gave up 3 bases and J gave up 5 bases, with 4 bases separating them. The CDR3 loop spans 11 amino acids. The CDR3 sequence is CASSHWTEAFF. DNA for the CDR3: TGTGCCAGCAGCCATTGGACTGAAGCTTTCTTT.

This clone was observed once. The chain has TRBV7-3 and TRBJ2-3, with D hard to call. The V and J ends lost 3 bases and 2 bases respectively, with 6 bases between them. Germline V gene lookup returns CDR1 SGHTA and CDR2 FQGTGA. The CDR3 sequence is 13 residues long. CDR3 protein: CASSFYLTDTQYF. The CDR3 bases are TGTGCCAGCAGCTTTTACCTCACAGATACGCAGTATTTT.

V is TRBV12-3 or TRBV12-4 and J is TRBJ1-2; D remains ambiguous. CDR3 size: 13 residues. The germline V and J ends were trimmed by 8 bases and 3 bases, with 13 bases remaining between them. In DNA, the CDR3 is TGTGCCAGCCTACCACACGGGTACTATGGCTACACCTTC. Protein sequence: CASLPHGYYGYTF.

This chain connects TRBV6-6 to TRBJ1-5; unclear D gene. The CDR3 totals 13 residues. CDR1 MNHNY and CDR2 SVGAGI come from the germline V gene (reference sequence). With 0 bases removed from V and 7 bases from J, the gap between germline ends came to 7 bases. Written as DNA, the CDR3 is TGTGCCAGCAGTTACTCCCCGTCCCAGCCCCAGCATTTT. Translated, it gives CASSYSPSQPQHF.

This clone was detected once. The V gene is TRBV5-1, the J gene TRBJ1-1; TRBD1 agrees at 10 bases. Trimming took 3 bases from V and 4 from J; bases not matched to a gene: 3. Germline-derived CDR1 and CDR2 are SGHRS and YFSETQ. The CDR3 extends over 14 amino acids. CDR3 nucleotides: TGCGCCAGCAGCTGGGGACAGGGGAGCACTGAAGCTTTCTTT. As protein: CASSWGQGSTEAFF.

The DNA for the CDR3 is TGCGCCAGCAGCCCCGGACAGTTGACCATGAACACTGAAGCTTTCTTT. This codes for CASSPGQLTMNTEAFF. The gene calls are TRBV5-1 and TRBJ1-1; the D gene is possibly TRBD1 (6 bases). Trimming left V 4 bases short and J 0 bases short, with 16 bases between. CDR3 length: 16 amino acids. Germline V gene lookup returns CDR1 SGHRS and CDR2 YFSETQ. Full variable domain (remainder filled in from reference TRBV5-1 and TRBJ1-1): KAGVTQTPRYLIKTRGQQVTLSCSPISGHRSVSWYQQTPGQGLQFLFEYFSETQRNKGNFPGRFSGRQFSNSRSEMNVSTLELGDSALYLCASSPGQLTMNTEAFFGQGTRLTVV.

This clone appeared once. The rearrangement joins TRBV4-1 to TRBJ1-2; TRBD1 is a possible D gene (5 bases). Looked up from germline, CDR1 is MGHRA and CDR2 is YSYEKL. V was pared by 3 bases and J by 3 bases, with 14 bases between. The CDR3 has 15 amino acids. The CDR3 DNA follows: TGCGCCAGCAGCCAGGGGAGGGGAGAGGACTATGGCTACACCTTC. The encoded protein is CASSQGRGEDYGYTF.

The chain joins TRBV9 to TRBJ2-7, with 8 bases matching TRBD1. CDR3 length: 17 amino acids. The germline V gene encodes CDR1 SGDLS and CDR2 YYNGEE. V was clipped by 4 bases and J by 1 base; unmatched bases: 13. The CDR3 here is CASSSGQGPGGSYEQYF. CDR3 sequence (DNA): TGTGCCAGCAGCTCCGGACAGGGCCCAGGAGGTTCCTACGAGCAGTACTTC.

The V call is TRBV10-3, the J call TRBJ2-7, with D perhaps matching TRBD2 (6 bases). The CDR3 covers 13 residues. Germline assignment: CDR1 ENHRY and CDR2 SYGVKD. V was cut by 10 bases and J by 5 bases, with 18 bases left in between. CDR3 loop: CATLSGSSDEQYF. The CDR3, as DNA: TGTGCCACCTTAAGCGGATCTAGCGACGAGCAGTACTTC.